The present T cell receptor beta chain was sequenced within a study of blood T cell repertoires in COVID-19. Per the authors' pipeline: Reference gene primer amplification gave nucleated cell count estimates. The assay was immunoSEQ multiplex PCR, and TCRdb's table has in-frame clones only and misses some. That table furnishes V, J and clone size, whereas the DNA furnished D and trimming. The sample carries roughly 150,000 clones, around 87% recorded once. Germline CDR1 reads SEHNR; CDR2 reads FQNEAQ (reference sequence). There are 17 residues in the CDR3. V dropped 4 bases and J dropped 0 bases, with 16 bases sitting between them.

Sequenced: peripheral blood. The sequence was collected from a middle-aged woman with acute or convalescent COVID-19. The chain employs TRBV7-9 and TRBJ1-3, with D possibly TRBD1 on 6 matching bases. The CDR3 protein is CASSSQAGQFSGNTIYF. CDR3 nucleotide sequence: TGTGCCAGCAGCTCGCAGGCAGGACAGTTCTCTGGAAACACCATATATTTT.